Below are 7 T cell receptor beta chains sequenced from a single sample in a study of blood T cell repertoires in COVID-19 (dated by TCRdb to the early 2020s). Library method: the immunoSEQ multiplex PCR assay. Here the immuneACCESS table is served through TCRdb, limited to in-frame sequences with V and J called. Missing clones are a known gap in these copies; in checked studies unresolved V genes cover under half, and the rest lacks a known reason. The sample table records over 150,000 clones; around 80% of these occur just once. The ten top clones hold roughly an eighth of the sample. Specimen: peripheral blood. The receptors originated from a woman in her fifties or sixties with acute or convalescent COVID-19.

The CDR3 sequence: CASSASRQVFGGSNTGELFF. The DNA for the CDR3 is TGTGCCAGCAGTGCTTCCCGGCAGGTATTCGGGGGATCGAACACCGGGGAGCTGTTTTTT. V and J are TRBV6-4 and TRBJ2-2, with a tentative D call TRBD2 (6 bases). Trimming removed 4 bases from V and 0 bases from J, with 24 bases in between. Germline V CDR1 and CDR2: MRHNA, SNTAGT. The CDR3 loop spans 20 amino acids.

The V gene is TRBV5-1, the J gene TRBJ1-2, with 8 bases fitting TRBD1. Germline CDR1 reads SGHRS; CDR2 reads YFSETQ. J gave up 3 bases and V 0 bases, and 1 base lay outside the gene matches. The CDR3 loop spans 14 amino acids. This chain's CDR3 is CASSLGQGYYGYTF. The CDR3 coding sequence is TGCGCCAGCAGCTTGGGACAGGGGTACTATGGCTACACCTTC.

The chain uses TRBV19 and TRBJ2-7, with 7 nucleotides matching TRBD1. Germline CDR1 is LNHDA and CDR2 is SQIVND (reference sequence). The V gene end was trimmed by 5 bases and the J gene end by 4 bases; junction bases not matched to a gene: 8. The CDR3 is 14 amino acids. As DNA, the CDR3 is TGTGCCAGTAGTGACCGGGACAGCCATTACGAGCAGTACTTC. Its protein product is CASSDRDSHYEQYF.

The chain links TRBV12-5 to TRBJ1-5, with 7 bases that match TRBD1. The germline gives CDR1 LGHNT, CDR2 FRNRAP. The J segment lost 2 bases and the V segment lost 9 bases, leaving 22 bases of the junction unmatched. The CDR3 has 19 amino acids. Here the CDR3 reads CASASRRDSKVVGNQPQHF. For the CDR3, the DNA is TGTGCTAGCGCATCCCGGCGGGACAGCAAGGTCGTAGGCAATCAGCCCCAGCATTTT.

The chain carries TRBV29-1 and TRBJ2-3, with D maybe TRBD1 (6 bases). In germline, CDR1 is SQVTM, CDR2 ANQGSEA. With 1 base removed from V and 2 bases from J, the gap between germline ends came to 7 bases. The CDR3 runs 13 residues. The CDR3 bases are TGCAGCGTTGAAGTGGGGGCCACAGATACGCAGTATTTT. This codes for CSVEVGATDTQYF.

The rearrangement links TRBV6-5 to TRBJ1-2; D might be TRBD1 (5 bases). V lost 0 bases and J lost 5, with 16 bases in between. Looked up from germline, CDR1 is MNHEY and CDR2 is SVGAGI. The length of the CDR3 is 16 residues. The CDR3 nucleotides read TGTGCCAGCAGTTACTCCTGGAGGGCAGGGAGGTATGGCTACACCTTC. Translation gives CASSYSWRAGRYGYTF.

The chain combines TRBV19 with TRBJ2-3; the D gene is possibly TRBD1 (6 bases). V lost 4 bases, J lost 4 bases, and 15 bases lay in between. The CDR3 has 15 residues. Germline V gives CDR1 LNHDA, CDR2 SQIVND (reference sequence). CDR3 DNA: TGTGCCAGTAGTAGGGACATCGGCGGACCAGATACGCAGTATTTT. Translating gives CASSRDIGGPDTQYF. The complete variable domain, with remaining parts taken from reference TRBV19 and TRBJ2-3, reads DGGITQSPKYLFRKEGQNVTLSCEQNLNHDAMYWYRQDPGQGLRLIYYSQIVNDFQKGDIAEGYSVSREKKESFPLTVTSAQKNPTAFYLCASSRDIGGPDTQYFGPGTRLTVL.